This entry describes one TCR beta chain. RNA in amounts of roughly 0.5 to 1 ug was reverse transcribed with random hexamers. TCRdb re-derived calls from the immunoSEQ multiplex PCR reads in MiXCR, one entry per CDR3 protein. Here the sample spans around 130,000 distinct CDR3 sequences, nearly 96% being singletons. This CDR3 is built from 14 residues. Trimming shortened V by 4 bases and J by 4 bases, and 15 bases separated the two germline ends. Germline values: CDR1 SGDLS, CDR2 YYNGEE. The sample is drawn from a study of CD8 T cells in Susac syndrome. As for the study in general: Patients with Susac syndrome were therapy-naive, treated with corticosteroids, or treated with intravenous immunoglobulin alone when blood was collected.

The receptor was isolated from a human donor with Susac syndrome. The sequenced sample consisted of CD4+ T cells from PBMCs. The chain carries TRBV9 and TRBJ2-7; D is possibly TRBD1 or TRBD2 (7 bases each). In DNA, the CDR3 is TGTGCCAGCAGCCCAGGGGGGGGCAGGTACGAGCAGTACTTC. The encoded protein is CASSPGGGRYEQYF.